The clone carrying this TCR beta chain was seen a handful of times. The data derive from a study of neurological immune-mediated disorders. TCRdb redid the calling of the 5' RACE reads with MiXCR, one entry per CDR3 protein. The sample yields 35,000 to 40,000 distinct CDR3 sequences, more than 6.5% seen once. The CDR3 runs to 13 residues. Trimming took off 7 bases at V and 6 bases at J, with 13 bases between the two ends. Germline V gene data show CDR1 as MDHEN and CDR2 as SYDVKM. The chain links TRBV28 to TRBJ1-5; D is ambiguous. The sample taken for sequencing was PBMCs. The source is a middle-aged woman in good health. The CDR3 DNA is TGTGCCAGCACCCAACCCCCCACTCAGCCCCAGCATTTT. It translates to CASTQPPTQPQHF.